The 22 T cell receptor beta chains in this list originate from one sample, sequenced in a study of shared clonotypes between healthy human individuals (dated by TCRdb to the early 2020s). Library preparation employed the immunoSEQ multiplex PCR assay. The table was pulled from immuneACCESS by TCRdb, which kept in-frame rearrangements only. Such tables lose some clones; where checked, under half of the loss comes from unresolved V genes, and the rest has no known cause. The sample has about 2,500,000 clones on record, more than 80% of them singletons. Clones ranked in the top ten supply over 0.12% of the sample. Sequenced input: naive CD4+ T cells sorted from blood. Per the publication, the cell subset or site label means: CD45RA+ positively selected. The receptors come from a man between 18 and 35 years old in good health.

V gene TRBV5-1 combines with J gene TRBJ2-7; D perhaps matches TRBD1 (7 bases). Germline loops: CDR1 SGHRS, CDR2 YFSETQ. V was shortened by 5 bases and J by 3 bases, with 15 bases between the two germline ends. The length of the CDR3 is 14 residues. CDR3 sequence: CASRHLQGGYEQYF. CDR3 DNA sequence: TGCGCCAGCAGGCACCTTCAGGGGGGCTACGAGCAGTACTTC.

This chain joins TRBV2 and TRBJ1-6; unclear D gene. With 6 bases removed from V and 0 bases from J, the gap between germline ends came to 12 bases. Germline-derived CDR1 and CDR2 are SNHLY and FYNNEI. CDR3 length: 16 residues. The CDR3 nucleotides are TGTGCCAGCAGGTCCAAGGCAGACTCCTATAATTCACCCCTCCACTTT. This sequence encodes CASRSKADSYNSPLHF.

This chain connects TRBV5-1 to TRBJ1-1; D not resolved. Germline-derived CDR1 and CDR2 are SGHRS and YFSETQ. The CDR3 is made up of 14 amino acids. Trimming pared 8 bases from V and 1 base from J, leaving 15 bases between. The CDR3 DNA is TGCGCCAGTACGGCCCACGGATCGAACACTGAAGCTTTCTTT. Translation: CASTAHGSNTEAFF.

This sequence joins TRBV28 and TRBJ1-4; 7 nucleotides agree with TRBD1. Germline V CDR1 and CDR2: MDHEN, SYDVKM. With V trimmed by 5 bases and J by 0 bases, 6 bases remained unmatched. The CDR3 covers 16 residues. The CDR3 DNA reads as TGTGCCAGCAGTCCGTCACAGGGGTCAACTAATGAAAAACTGTTTTTT. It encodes CASSPSQGSTNEKLFF.

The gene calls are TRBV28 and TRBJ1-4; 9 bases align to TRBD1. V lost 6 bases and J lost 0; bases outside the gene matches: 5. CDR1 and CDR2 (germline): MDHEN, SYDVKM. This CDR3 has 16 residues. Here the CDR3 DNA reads TGTGCCAGCAGAACGGGACAGGGTGCAACTAATGAAAAACTGTTTTTT. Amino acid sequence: CASRTGQGATNEKLFF.

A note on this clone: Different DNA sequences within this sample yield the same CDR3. The CDR3: CAWSVGRGPYGYTF. In DNA, the CDR3 is TGTGCCTGGAGCGTGGGGAGGGGGCCTTATGGCTACACCTTC. J is TRBJ1-2 and V is TRBV30; the match to TRBD1 covers 7 bases. The V gene's germline CDR1 is GTSNPN and CDR2 SVGIG (reference sequence). The trim removed 3 bases at V and 5 bases at J, leaving 9 bases unmatched. The CDR3 covers 14 residues.

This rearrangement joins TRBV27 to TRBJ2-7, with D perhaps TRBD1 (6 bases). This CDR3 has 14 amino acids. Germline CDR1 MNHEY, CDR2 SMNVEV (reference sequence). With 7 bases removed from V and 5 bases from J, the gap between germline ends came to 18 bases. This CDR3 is CASIDWGPADEQYF. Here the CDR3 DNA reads TGTGCCAGCATCGACTGGGGGCCGGCGGACGAGCAGTACTTC.

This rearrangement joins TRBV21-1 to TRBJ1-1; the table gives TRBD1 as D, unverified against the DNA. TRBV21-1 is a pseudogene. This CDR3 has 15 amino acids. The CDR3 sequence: CASSKAQGRGLEAFF. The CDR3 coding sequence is TGTGCCAGCAGCAAAGCCCAAGGCAGGGGGCTCGAAGCTTTCTTT.

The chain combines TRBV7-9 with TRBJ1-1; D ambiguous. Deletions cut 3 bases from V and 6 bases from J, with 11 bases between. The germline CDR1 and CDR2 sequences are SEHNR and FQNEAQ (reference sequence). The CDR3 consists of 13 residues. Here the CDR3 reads CASSFEGTAEAFF. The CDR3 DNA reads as TGTGCCAGCAGCTTTGAGGGTACGGCTGAAGCTTTCTTT.

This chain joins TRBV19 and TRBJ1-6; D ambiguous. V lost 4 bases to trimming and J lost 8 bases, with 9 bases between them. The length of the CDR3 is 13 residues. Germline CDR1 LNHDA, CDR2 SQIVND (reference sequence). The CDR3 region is CASSKGVHSPLHF. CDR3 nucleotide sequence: TGTGCCAGTAGTAAGGGCGTCCATTCACCCCTCCACTTT.

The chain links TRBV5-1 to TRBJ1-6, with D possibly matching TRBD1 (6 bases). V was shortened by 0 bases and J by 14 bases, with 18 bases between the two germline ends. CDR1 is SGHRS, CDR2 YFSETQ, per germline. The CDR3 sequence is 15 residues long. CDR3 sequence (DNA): TGCGCCAGCAGCTTGGGGGGGGACACCCTGAGCACCCTCCACTTT. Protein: CASSLGGDTLSTLHF.

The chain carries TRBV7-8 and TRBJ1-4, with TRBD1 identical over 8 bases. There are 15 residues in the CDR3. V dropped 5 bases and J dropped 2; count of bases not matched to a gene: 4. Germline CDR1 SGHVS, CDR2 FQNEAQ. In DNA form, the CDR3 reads TGTGCCAGCAGCCTAGGGGACAGGACTAATGAAAAACTGTTTTTT. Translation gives CASSLGDRTNEKLFF.

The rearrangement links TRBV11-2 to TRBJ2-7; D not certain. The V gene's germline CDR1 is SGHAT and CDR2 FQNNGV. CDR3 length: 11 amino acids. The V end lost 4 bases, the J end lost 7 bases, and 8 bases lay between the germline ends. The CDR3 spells CASSSYQEQYF. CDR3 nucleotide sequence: TGTGCCAGCAGCTCCTACCAAGAGCAGTACTTC.

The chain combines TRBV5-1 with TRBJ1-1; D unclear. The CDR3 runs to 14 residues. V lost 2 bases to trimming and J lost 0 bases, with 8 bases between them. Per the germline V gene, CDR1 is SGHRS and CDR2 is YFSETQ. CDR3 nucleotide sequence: TGCGCCAGCAGCTTCAACAGCATGAACACTGAAGCTTTCTTT. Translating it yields CASSFNSMNTEAFF.

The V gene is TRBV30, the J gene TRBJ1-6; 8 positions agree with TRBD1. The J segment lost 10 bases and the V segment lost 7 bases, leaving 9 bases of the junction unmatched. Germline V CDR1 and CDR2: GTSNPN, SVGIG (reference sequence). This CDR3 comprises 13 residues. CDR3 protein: CASSLDRGSPLHF. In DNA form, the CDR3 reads TGTGCCTCCTCGCTCGACAGGGGCTCACCCCTCCACTTT.

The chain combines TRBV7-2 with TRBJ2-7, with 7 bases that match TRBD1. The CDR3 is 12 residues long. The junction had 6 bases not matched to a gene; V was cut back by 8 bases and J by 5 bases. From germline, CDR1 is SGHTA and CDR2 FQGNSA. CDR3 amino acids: CASGRQGNEQYF. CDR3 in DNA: TGTGCCAGCGGACGACAGGGAAACGAGCAGTACTTC. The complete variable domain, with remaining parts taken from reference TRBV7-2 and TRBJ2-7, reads GAGVSQSPSNKVTEKGKDVELRCDPISGHTALYWYRQSLGQGLEFLIYFQGNSAPDKSGLPSDRFSAERTGGSVSTLTIQRTQQEDSAVYLCASGRQGNEQYFGPGTRLTVT.

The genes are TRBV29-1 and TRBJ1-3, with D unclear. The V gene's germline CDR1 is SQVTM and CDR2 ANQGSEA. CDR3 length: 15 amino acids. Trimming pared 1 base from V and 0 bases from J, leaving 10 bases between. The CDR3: CSVEVGVLSGNTIYF. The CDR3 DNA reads TGCAGCGTTGAAGTTGGGGTGCTCTCTGGAAACACCATATATTTT.

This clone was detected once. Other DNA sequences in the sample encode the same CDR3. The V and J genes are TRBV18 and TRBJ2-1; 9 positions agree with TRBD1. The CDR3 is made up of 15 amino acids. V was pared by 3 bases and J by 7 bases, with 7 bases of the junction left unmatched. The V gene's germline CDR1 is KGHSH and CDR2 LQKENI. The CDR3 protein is CASSPQGQGGNEQFF. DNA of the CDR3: TGTGCCAGCTCACCTCAGGGACAGGGAGGAAATGAGCAGTTCTTC.

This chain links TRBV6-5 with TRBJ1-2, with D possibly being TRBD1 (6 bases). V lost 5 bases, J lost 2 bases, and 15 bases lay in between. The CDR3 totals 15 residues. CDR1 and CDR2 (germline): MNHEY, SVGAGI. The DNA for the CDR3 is TGTGCCAGCAGTCTTGCGGGGGGCCAAAACTATGGCTACACCTTC. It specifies CASSLAGGQNYGYTF.

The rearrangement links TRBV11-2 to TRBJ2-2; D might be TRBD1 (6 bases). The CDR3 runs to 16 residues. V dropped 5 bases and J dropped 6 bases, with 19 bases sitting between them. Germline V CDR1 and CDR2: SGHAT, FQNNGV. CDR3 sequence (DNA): TGTGCCAGCAGCCGACCGGGACACCCGAGGGCCGGGGAGCTGTTTTTT. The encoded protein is CASSRPGHPRAGELFF.

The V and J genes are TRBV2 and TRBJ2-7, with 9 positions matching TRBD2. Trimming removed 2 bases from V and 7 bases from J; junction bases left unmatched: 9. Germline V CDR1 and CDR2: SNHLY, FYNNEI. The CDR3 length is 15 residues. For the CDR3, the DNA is TGTGCCAGCAGTGAAAGGGTAGCGGGAGTAGAAGAGCAGTACTTC. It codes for CASSERVAGVEEQYF.

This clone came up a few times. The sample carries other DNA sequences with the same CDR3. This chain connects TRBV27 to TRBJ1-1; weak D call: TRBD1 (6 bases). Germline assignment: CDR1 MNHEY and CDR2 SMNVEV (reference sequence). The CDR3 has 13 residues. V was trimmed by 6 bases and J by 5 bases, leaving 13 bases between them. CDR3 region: CASRLQGGTEAFF. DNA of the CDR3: TGTGCCAGCAGACTACAGGGAGGGACTGAAGCTTTCTTT.